A selection of T cell receptor beta chains follows, all from one sample in a study of blood T cells in healthy people across ages. A single record per CDR3 protein comes from TCRdb applying MiXCR to the 5' RACE reads. The table records roughly 800,000 distinct CDR3 sequences, roughly 50% of them present only once. The material sequenced was blood. The receptors shown here come from a man aged 30 to 39 in good health. CDR3s include the opening cysteine and the closing phenylalanine or tryptophan. Each record gives: V gene, D gene, clone size, J gene, CDR3 DNA, CDR3 protein. The D gene is left open where the match is weak. Some rows have no size entry. The others give once, few or many, or a class for an expanded clone.

TRBV20-1	.	.	TRBJ2-5	TGCAGTGCTAGATCCCCCCGGGCGCAGTACTTC	CSARSPRAQYF
TRBV20-1	TRBD2	few	TRBJ2-7	TGCAGTGCTGACCGGACTAGCGGAAACTACGAGCAGTACTTC	CSADRTSGNYEQYF
TRBV4-3	TRBD1	.	TRBJ2-1	TGCGCCAGCACTTCCGGACAGGGGCCGGGGGGTGAGCAGTTCTTC	CASTSGQGPGGEQFF
TRBV15	TRBD2	.	TRBJ2-1	TGTGCCACCAGCAGGACTAGCGGCATCTACGAGCAGTTCTTC	CATSRTSGIYEQFF
TRBV7-9	.	.	TRBJ2-7	TGTGCCAGCAGCTCCATCGACAACTCCTACGAGCAGTACTTC	CASSSIDNSYEQYF
TRBV15	.	.	TRBJ2-1	TGTGCCACCAGCTCCCCCTCAGCCGACCTCGGAGAGCAGTTCTTC	CATSSPSADLGEQFF
TRBV11-2	TRBD1	.	TRBJ1-4	TGTGCCAGCAGCCACGGACAGGGGAATGAAAAACTGTTTTTT	CASSHGQGNEKLFF
TRBV7-8	.	few	TRBJ2-7	TGTGCCAGCAGCTTAGCGGGCGGAGGCGTGTCCTACGAGCAGTACTTC	CASSLAGGGVSYEQYF
TRBV29-1	.	.	TRBJ1-1	TGCAGCGTCCAGAGACAGAACACTGAAGCTTTCTTT	CSVQRQNTEAFF
TRBV7-9	.	.	TRBJ1-5	TGTGCCAGCAGCTTAGACTACAATCAGCCCCAGCATTTT	CASSLDYNQPQHF
TRBV6-2/TRBV6-3	.	.	TRBJ2-6	TGTGCCAGCAGTGCCTTAGGGGCCAACGTCCTGACTTTC	CASSALGANVLTF
TRBV20-1	.	.	TRBJ2-7	TGCAGTGCTAGATATCTGTCCTACGAGCAGTACTTC	CSARYLSYEQYF
TRBV24-1	TRBD2	.	TRBJ2-5	TGTGCCACCAGGAGCGGGACGGAAGAGACCCAGTACTTC	CATRSGTEETQYF
TRBV13	.	few	TRBJ2-1	TGTGCCAGCAGCTTAGGAAAATGGGCGTATGAGCAGTTCTTC	CASSLGKWAYEQFF
TRBV10-3	.	.	TRBJ2-5	TGTGCCATCGGGACTTCCACCGAGACCCAGTACTTC	CAIGTSTETQYF
TRBV29-1	TRBD1	few	TRBJ2-5	TGCAGCGTCCAGGGGGCAGGCCAAGAGACCCAGTACTTC	CSVQGAGQETQYF
TRBV3-1	TRBD1	few	TRBJ1-2	TGTGCCAGCAGCTCCAGGACAGGCCTAGCTAACTATGGCTACACCTTC	CASSSRTGLANYGYTF
TRBV10-3	.	few	TRBJ2-7	TGTGCCATCAGTGAGTTAAGGGACCGCGGGGAGCAGTACTTC	CAISELRDRGEQYF
TRBV20-1	TRBD2	.	TRBJ2-7	TGCAGTGCTAGGCCCGCGACTAGCGGGACCGACGAGCAGTACTTC	CSARPATSGTDEQYF
TRBV7-8	.	.	TRBJ2-7	TGTGCCAGCAGCCCGATCCTAGGGGGGGCCTACGAGCAGTACTTC	CASSPILGGAYEQYF
TRBV29-1	TRBD2	few	TRBJ2-7	TGCAGCGTTGGGATAGCGGGAGGTATCTACGAGCAGTACTTC	CSVGIAGGIYEQYF
TRBV6-2/TRBV6-3	.	.	TRBJ2-1	TGTGCCAGCAGTCCGGGGGACAGATATTACAATGAGCAGTTCTTC	CASSPGDRYYNEQFF
TRBV10-3	.	.	TRBJ2-7	TGTGCCATCAGTGAGTCGGATGGGACGGTGGACGAGCAGTACTTC	CAISESDGTVDEQYF
TRBV3-1	TRBD1	.	TRBJ2-7	TGTGCCAGCAGCCTGACAGGGAGTCACGAGCAGTACTTC	CASSLTGSHEQYF
TRBV30	.	.	TRBJ1-1	TGTGCCTGGGATATGAACACTGAAGCTTTCTTT	CAWDMNTEAFF
TRBV25-1	.	.	TRBJ2-7	TGTGCCAGCAGTGAGATAGGCCCTAGCTCCTACGAGCAGTACTTC	CASSEIGPSSYEQYF